One T cell receptor (beta chain) is described in this entry. A few counts support this clone. Its antigen has not been determined. Per-nucleotide qualities are absent, and no much larger clonotype sits a single base away. All of the isolated RNA was reverse transcribed with the High Capacity cDNA Reverse Transcription Kit, so expressed TCRB transcripts were sequenced. Deep immunoSEQ sequencing was performed on naive, central memory and regulatory T cell samples, with an average of about 3.57 million total reads per sample. Sorted cells were lysed in RLT buffer, and RNA was extracted using DNase-treated RNeasy Micro or Mini kits according to cell number. Each cell subset was processed separately to prevent cross-contamination, with patient and healthy donor samples processed together. Using the immunoSEQ multiplex PCR, TCRB sequences were amplified from cDNA into 87-bp fragments spanning the CDR3 region. Sequencing of the amplicons was done on the Illumina HiSeq platform. Under the source paper's analysis protocol: Synthetic template baselines were used to correct PCR bias computationally, reads within Hamming distance 2 were collapsed, and singletons that could not be merged were discarded. Reads were aligned to IMGT to assign V, D and J genes, CDR3 length, and insertions or deletions at six rearrangement sites. Within each subset, clonotype counts were normalized to sorted cell number, and only after that were true diversity and Gini coefficients computed with the tcR R package. Repertoire sharing was quantified using the overlap coefficient calculated on TCRB nucleotide sequences. TCRdb carries this immuneACCESS record with in-frame sequences only. Its versions omit some clonotypes, under half of them owing to an unresolved V gene in the studies checked, with the rest unexplained. D and trimming were read from the DNA, whereas the V and J calls and clone size are those reported in that table. Within this sample are more than 120,000 clones, with about 13% of them counted one time only. The top ten hold about 1.3% of the sample.

This record belongs to a study of beta chain features in type 1 diabetes (dated by TCRdb to between 2018 and 2020). Context from the whole study: Mean age, gender distribution, total cell number and subset yield did not differ between patients and healthy donors. In the study, recently diagnosed type 1 diabetes patients and matched healthy donors were compared on the TCRB repertoires of their sorted circulating CD4+ T cell subsets. A total of 100 million to 110 million sorted cells were examined across all samples, and a strong correlation was observed between cell number per subset and RNA yield. Naive and central memory subsets were obtained from all 30 or so donors, but regulatory and stem cell-like memory subsets were isolated from only 8 patients and roughly eight healthy donors. What the study reported, not specific to this receptor: Because cDNA was sequenced instead of genomic DNA, activated cells with high expression could be over-represented, although the groups did not differ in activation or CD3 levels. At VDJ recombination sites, type 1 diabetes patients had fewer insertions and more deleted nucleotides, which implies abnormalities in thymic rearrangement. In all four CD4+ subsets, TCRB CDR3 length was moderately but significantly shorter in type 1 diabetes patients. HLA sub-analyses involved small numbers of individuals, so any influence of HLA type on TCRB rearrangement remained unresolved. Naive, central memory and regulatory TCRB repertoires appeared to be more similar among patients than among healthy donors. PCR may preferentially amplify shorter templates, but because patient and control samples were amplified and corrected together, any resulting skew would affect both groups equally.

CDR1 and CDR2 are read off the germline V gene as KGHSH and LQKENI. V is pared back by 0 bases and J by 4 bases, with 11 bases lying between the germline termini. The CDR3 runs 15 amino acids, cysteine and phenylalanine included. CDR3 DNA is the only sequence kept; it has 45 bases, read in frame from the first base. Each donor gave one peripheral blood draw, averaging about 100 mL, which was collected into heparinised tubes. A BD FACSAria II was used to sort naive, central memory, regulatory and stem cell-like memory CD4+ T cells with a panel that included CD45RO, CCR7, CD25, CD127, CD95 and CD27. Every sorted population had a purity above 95%. PBMCs were isolated right away by Lymphoprep density gradient centrifugation and were stained directly, without culture. Samples were stained and sorted in pairs, with one healthy donor and one patient per experiment, so that batch effects were minimized.

This TCR was recovered from a man between 18 and 29 years old with type 1 diabetes. The chain is made from TRBV18 and TRBJ2-3, with the D gene uncertain. Source material: central memory CD4+ T cells from blood. The sequenced DNA: TGTGCCAGCTCACCACCAGCCTCGACACCAGATACGCAGTATTTT. Its translation is CASSPPASTPDTQYF. Here the CDR3 is joined to the reference TRBV18 and TRBJ2-3 genes, and the full variable domain is: NAGVMQNPRHLVRRRGQEARLRCSPMKGHSHVYWYRQLPEEGLKFMVYLQKENIIDESGMPKERFSAEFPKEGPSILRIQQVVRGDSAAYFCASSPPASTPDTQYFGPGTRLTVL.